This TCR beta chain was sequenced during a study of cytomegalovirus exposure and HLA in healthy donors. Findings and limits, study-wide: Some V segments (TRBV6-2 and TRBV6-3 among them) were excluded as indistinguishable. Relative to equally common others, HLA-associated TCR beta chains showed greater clonal expansion in a later analysis.

This CDR3 region has 14 residues. V dropped 6 bases and J dropped 6; count of bases not matched to a gene: 9. The donors (healthy individuals) were bone marrow donors. Nominally healthy donors provided the samples, though records likely missed some immune exposures. Note on this clone: Its antigen is unknown.

Vbeta (60) and Jbeta (13) primers were used in the PCR. Only in-frame clones appear in the TCRdb table, and some are missing; sequencing was by immunoSEQ multiplex PCR. The top ten clones hold about 2.5% of a sample with about 150,000 clones, 80% to 90% of them seen once. This receptor was identified in a man aged 25 to 45 in good health and CMV-seropositive. What was sequenced was PBMCs. V gene TRBV23-1 combines with J gene TRBJ2-5, with 8 bases that match TRBD1. TRBV23-1 is treated as an ORF (open reading frame) with a function not yet certain. CDR3 nucleotide sequence: TGCGCCAGCAGAGACAGGGGCCACGTTCAGACCCAGTACTTC. This sequence encodes CASRDRGHVQTQYF.